This T cell receptor (beta chain) originates from a study of blood T cells in healthy people across ages. This CDR3 has 14 amino acids. The V gene's germline CDR1 is SGHKS and CDR2 YYEKEE (reference sequence). Trimming took 3 bases from V and 0 from J, leaving 9 bases between them. A second PCR of about 6 to 12 cycles used a sample-barcoded 5' primer and a J-beta primer mix. Every molecule of cDNA carried a tag from a template-switch adaptor with 12 random nucleotides. TCRdb itself ran the 5' RACE reads through MiXCR, one entry per CDR3 protein. The data contain around 280,000 distinct CDR3 sequences, roughly 27% of them singletons. Healthy Caucasian individuals from Russia aged roughly 6 to 100 were enrolled as donors.

The receptor was derived from a woman aged 70-85 years in good health. The sample taken for sequencing was blood. The chain is built from TRBV5-5 and TRBJ1-1; D gene uncertain. The CDR3 sequence: CASSSGSVNTEAFF. In DNA form, the CDR3 reads TGTGCCAGCAGCTCCGGGTCAGTGAACACTGAAGCTTTCTTT. The full variable domain, with the rest looked up from reference TRBV5-5 and TRBJ1-1, is DAGVTQSPTHLIKTRGQQVTLRCSPISGHKSVSWYQQVLGQGPQFIFQYYEKEERGRGNFPDRFSARQFPNYSSELNVNALLLGDSALYLCASSSGSVNTEAFFGQGTRLTVV.